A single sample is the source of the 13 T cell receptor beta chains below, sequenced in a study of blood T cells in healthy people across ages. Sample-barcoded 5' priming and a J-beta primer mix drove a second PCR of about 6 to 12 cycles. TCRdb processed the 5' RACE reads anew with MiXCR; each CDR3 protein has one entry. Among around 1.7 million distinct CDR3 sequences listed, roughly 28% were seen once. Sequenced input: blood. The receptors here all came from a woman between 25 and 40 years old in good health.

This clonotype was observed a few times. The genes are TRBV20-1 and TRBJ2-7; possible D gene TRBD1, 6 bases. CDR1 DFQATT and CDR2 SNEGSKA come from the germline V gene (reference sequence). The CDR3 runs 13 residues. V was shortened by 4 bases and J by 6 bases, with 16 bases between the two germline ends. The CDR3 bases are TGCAGTGCTACGGGCTCCAGGGGCTGCGAGCAGTACTTC. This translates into CSATGSRGCEQYF.

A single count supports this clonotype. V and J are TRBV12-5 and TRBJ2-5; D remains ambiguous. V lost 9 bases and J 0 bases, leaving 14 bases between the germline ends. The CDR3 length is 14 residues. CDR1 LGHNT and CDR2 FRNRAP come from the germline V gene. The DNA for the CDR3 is TGTGCTAGCGCGGTTTGGGAAAACCAAGAGACCCAGTACTTC. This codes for CASAVWENQETQYF.

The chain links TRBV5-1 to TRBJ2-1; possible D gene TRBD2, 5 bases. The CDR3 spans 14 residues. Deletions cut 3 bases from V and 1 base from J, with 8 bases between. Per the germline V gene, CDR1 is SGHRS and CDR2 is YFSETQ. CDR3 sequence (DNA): TGCGCCAGCAGCTCTAGCCAGTCCTACAATGAGCAGTTCTTC. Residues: CASSSSQSYNEQFF.

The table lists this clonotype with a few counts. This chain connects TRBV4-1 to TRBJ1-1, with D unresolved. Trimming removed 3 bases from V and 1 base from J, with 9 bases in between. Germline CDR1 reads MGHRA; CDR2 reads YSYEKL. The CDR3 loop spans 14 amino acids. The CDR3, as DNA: TGCGCCAGCAGCCACCTCGTCGAGAACACTGAAGCTTTCTTT. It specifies CASSHLVENTEAFF.

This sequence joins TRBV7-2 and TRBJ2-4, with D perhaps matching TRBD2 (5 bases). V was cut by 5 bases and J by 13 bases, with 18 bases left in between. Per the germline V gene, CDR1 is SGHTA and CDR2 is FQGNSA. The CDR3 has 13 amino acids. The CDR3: CASSPSDYNEQYF. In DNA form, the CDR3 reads TGTGCCAGCAGCCCAAGCGACTACAATGAGCAGTACTTC.

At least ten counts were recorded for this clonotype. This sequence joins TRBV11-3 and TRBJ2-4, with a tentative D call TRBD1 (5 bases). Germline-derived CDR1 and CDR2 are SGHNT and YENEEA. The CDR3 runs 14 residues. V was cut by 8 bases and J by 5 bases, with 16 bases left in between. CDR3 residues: CASPRDGAQNIQYF. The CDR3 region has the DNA TGTGCCAGCCCTCGTGATGGGGCCCAAAACATTCAGTACTTC.

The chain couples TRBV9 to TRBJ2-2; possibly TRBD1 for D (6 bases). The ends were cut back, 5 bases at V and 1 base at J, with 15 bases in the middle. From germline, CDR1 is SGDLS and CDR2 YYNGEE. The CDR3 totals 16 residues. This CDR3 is CASSYFPGQNTGELFF. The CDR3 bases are TGTGCCAGCAGTTACTTCCCGGGACAGAACACCGGGGAGCTGTTTTTT.

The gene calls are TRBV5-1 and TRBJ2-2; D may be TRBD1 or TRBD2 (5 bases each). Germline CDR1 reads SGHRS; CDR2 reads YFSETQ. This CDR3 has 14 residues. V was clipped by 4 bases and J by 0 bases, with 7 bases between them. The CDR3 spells CASSVGPNTGELFF. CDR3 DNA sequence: TGCGCCAGCAGCGTGGGACCGAACACCGGGGAGCTGTTTTTT.

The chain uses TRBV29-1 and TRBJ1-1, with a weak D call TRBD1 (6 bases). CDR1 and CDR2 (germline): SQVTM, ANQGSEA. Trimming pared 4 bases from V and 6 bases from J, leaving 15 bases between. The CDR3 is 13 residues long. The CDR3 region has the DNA TGCAGCGTTGTAAAATCGGGGGGCCCTGAAGCTTTCTTT. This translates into CSVVKSGGPEAFF. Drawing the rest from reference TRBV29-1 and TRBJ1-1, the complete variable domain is SAVISQKPSRDICQRGTSLTIQCQVDSQVTMMFWYRQQPGQSLTLIATANQGSEATYESGFVIDKFPISRPNLTFSTLTVSNMSPEDSSIYLCSVVKSGGPEAFFGQGTRLTVV.

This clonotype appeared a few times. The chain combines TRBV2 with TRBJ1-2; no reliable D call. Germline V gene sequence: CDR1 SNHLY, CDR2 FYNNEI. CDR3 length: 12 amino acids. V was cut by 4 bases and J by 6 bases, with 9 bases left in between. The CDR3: CASSGSRDGYTF. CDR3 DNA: TGTGCCAGCAGTGGCTCCCGGGATGGCTACACCTTC.

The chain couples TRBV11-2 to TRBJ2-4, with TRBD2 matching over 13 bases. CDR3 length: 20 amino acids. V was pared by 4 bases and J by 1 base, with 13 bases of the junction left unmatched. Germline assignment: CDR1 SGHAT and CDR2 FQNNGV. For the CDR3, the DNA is TGTGCCAGCAGCTGGGAGCGGAGGACTAGCGGGAGTGGGGCCAAAAACATTCAGTACTTC. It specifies CASSWERRTSGSGAKNIQYF. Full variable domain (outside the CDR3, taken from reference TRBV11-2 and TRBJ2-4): EAGVAQSPRYKIIEKRQSVAFWCNPISGHATLYWYQQILGQGPKLLIQFQNNGVVDDSQLPKDRFSAERLKGVDSTLKIQPAKLEDSAVYLCASSWERRTSGSGAKNIQYFGAGTRLSVL.

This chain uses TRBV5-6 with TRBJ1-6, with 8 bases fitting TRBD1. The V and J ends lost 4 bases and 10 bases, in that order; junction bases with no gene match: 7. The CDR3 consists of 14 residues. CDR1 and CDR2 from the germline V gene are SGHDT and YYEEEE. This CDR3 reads CASSRTTGASPLHF. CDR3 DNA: TGTGCCAGCAGCCGGACGACAGGGGCCTCACCCCTCCACTTT.

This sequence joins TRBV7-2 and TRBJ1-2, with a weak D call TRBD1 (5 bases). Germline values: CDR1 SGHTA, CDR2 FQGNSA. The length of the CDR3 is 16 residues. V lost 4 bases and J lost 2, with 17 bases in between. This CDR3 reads CASSSLSREVNYGYTF. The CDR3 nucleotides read TGTGCCAGCAGCTCATTATCCAGGGAAGTCAACTATGGCTACACCTTC. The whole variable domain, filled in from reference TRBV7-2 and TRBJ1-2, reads GAGVSQSPSNKVTEKGKDVELRCDPISGHTALYWYRQSLGQGLEFLIYFQGNSAPDKSGLPSDRFSAERTGGSVSTLTIQRTQQEDSAVYLCASSSLSREVNYGYTFGSGTRLTVV.